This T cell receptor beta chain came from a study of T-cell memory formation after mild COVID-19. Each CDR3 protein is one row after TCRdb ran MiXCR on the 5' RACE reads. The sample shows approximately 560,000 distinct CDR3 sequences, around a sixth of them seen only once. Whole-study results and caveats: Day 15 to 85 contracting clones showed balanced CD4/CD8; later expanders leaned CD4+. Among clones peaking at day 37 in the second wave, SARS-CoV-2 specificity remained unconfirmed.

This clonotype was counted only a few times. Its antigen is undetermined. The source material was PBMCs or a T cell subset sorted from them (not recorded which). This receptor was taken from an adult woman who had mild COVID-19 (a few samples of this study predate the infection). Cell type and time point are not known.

The CDR3 loop reads CASSEYIGVSGGETQYF. The CDR3 DNA reads as TGTGCCAGCAGTGAATATATCGGAGTGTCAGGGGGAGAGACCCAGTACTTC. The rearrangement joins TRBV25-1 to TRBJ2-5; 7 nucleotides agree with TRBD1. Unmatched junction bases numbered 11, after V lost 0 bases and J lost 4 bases. Per germline, CDR1 MGHDK and CDR2 SYGVNS. The CDR3 sequence is 17 residues long.